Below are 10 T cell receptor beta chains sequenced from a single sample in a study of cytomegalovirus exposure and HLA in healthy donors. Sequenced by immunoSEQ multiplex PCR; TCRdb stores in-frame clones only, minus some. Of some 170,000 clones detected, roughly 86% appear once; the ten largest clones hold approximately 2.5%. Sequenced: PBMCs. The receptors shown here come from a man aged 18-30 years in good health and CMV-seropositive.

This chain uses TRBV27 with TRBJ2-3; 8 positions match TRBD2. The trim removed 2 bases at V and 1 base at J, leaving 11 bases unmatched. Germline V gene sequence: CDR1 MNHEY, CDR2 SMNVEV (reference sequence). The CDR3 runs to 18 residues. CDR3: CASSLVQQLAGGTDTQYF. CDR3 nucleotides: TGTGCCAGCAGTTTAGTACAGCAGCTAGCGGGTGGCACAGATACGCAGTATTTT.

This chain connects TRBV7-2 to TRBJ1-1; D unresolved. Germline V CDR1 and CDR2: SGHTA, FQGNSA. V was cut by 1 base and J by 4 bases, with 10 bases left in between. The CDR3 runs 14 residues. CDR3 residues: CASSLDARATEAFF. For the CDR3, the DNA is TGTGCCAGCAGCTTAGACGCCCGAGCCACTGAAGCTTTCTTT.

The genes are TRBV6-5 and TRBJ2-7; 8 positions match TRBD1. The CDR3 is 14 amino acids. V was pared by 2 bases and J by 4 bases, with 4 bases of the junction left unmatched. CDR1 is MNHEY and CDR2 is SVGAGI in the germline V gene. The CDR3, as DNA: TGTGCCAGCAGTTACAGGCAGGGGGCTTACGAGCAGTACTTC. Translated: CASSYRQGAYEQYF.

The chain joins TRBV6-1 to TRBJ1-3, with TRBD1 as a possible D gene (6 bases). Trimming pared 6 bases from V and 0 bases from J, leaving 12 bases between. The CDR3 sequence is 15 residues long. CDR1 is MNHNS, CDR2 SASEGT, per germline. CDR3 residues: CASRKTGFSGNTIYF. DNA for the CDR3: TGTGCCAGCAGGAAGACAGGATTCTCTGGAAACACCATATATTTT.

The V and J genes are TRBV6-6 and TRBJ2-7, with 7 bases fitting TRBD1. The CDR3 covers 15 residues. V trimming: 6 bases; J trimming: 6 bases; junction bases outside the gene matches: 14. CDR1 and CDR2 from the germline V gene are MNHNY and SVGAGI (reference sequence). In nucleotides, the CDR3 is TGTGCCAGCAGCCACACAGGGGCCCTGTCGGGCGAGCAGTACTTC. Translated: CASSHTGALSGEQYF.

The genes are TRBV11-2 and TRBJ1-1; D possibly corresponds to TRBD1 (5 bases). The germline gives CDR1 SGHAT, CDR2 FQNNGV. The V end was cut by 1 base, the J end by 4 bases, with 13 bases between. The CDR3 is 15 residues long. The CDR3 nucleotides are TGTGCCAGCAGCTTAGTTGCGGAGGGGACCACTGAAGCTTTCTTT. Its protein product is CASSLVAEGTTEAFF.

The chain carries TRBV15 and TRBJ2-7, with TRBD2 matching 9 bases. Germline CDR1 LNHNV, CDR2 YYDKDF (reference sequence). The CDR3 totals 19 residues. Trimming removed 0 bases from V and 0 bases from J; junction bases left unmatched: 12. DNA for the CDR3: TGTGCCACCAGCAGAGAAAGACTAGCGGCCCTCGGGGGCTCCTACGAGCAGTACTTC. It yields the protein CATSRERLAALGGSYEQYF.

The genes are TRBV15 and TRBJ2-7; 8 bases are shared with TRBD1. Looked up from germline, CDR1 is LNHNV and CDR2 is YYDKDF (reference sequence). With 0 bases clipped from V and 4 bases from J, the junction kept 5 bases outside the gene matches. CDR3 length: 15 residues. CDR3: CATSREGTGGYEQYF. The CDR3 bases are TGTGCCACCAGCAGAGAAGGAACAGGGGGATACGAGCAGTACTTC.

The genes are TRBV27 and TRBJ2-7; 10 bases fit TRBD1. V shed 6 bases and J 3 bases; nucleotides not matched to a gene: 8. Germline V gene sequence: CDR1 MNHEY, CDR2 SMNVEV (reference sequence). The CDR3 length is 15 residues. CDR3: CASRPLGTGDYEQYF. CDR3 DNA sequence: TGTGCCAGCAGACCCCTCGGGACAGGGGACTACGAGCAGTACTTC.

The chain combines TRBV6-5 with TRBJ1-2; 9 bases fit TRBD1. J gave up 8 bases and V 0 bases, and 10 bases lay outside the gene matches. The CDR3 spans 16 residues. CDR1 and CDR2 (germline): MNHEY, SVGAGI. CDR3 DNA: TGTGCCAGCAGTTACTCGAGGGGACAGGGATCGGGGGGCTACACCTTC. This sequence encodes CASSYSRGQGSGGYTF.